The 29 T cell receptor beta chains below all came from one sample that was sequenced in a study of human CD8 memory T cell subsets. The identity of TPEX cells was that of CCR7+ PD-1+ TIGIT+ early memory CD8+ T cells with exhausted-like traits. Libraries for TCR beta were constructed using UMI-labeled 5' RACE. Using the 5' RACE reads, TCRdb records one entry per CDR3 protein without DNA. The sample table sets out about 6,700 distinct CDR3 sequences. Sequenced: CD8+ T cells from PBMCs. Receptors originate from a human donor in good health.

The rearrangement links TRBV4-2 to TRBJ1-1; TCRdb indicates TRBD1, and absent DNA this call remains unverified. This CDR3 contains 16 residues. The V gene's germline CDR1 is LGHNA and CDR2 YNFKEQ. The CDR3 region is CASTVHGTVMNTEAFF.

The gene calls are TRBV2 and TRBJ2-7; with no DNA, the TCRdb D assignment of TRBD1 cannot be verified. Germline values: CDR1 SNHLY, CDR2 FYNNEI. The CDR3 runs 12 residues. The CDR3 loop reads CASGTGPYEQYF. Complete variable domain (other parts from reference TRBV2 and TRBJ2-7): EPEVTQTPSHQVTQMGQEVILRCVPISNHLYFYWYRQILGQKVEFLVSFYNNEISEKSEIFDDQFSVERPDGSNFTLKIRSTKLEDSAMYFCASGTGPYEQYFGPGTRLTVT.

The chain carries TRBV7-2 and TRBJ2-1; TCRdb designates TRBD2, a call that cannot be tested without DNA. The CDR3 has 14 residues. Germline V gives CDR1 SGHTA, CDR2 FQGNSA. CDR3 protein: CASSRSGGDNEQFF.

Here the CDR3 reads CASSQSRGASYEQYF. The genes are TRBV16 and TRBJ2-7; absent DNA, TCRdb's TRBD1 call cannot be checked. The V gene's germline CDR1 is KGHSY and CDR2 FQNENV. CDR3 length: 15 amino acids.

Considering frequency, this clonotype is medium-sized. This chain connects TRBV5-1 to TRBJ1-2. Germline V gene sequence: CDR1 SGHRS, CDR2 YFSETQ. The CDR3 spans 13 residues. CDR3 region: CASSSNPNYGYTF. Filled out from reference TRBV5-1 and TRBJ1-2, the complete variable domain reads KAGVTQTPRYLIKTRGQQVTLSCSPISGHRSVSWYQQTPGQGLQFLFEYFSETQRNKGNFPGRFSGRQFSNSRSEMNVSTLELGDSALYLCASSSNPNYGYTFGSGTRLTVV.

V usage is TRBV14 and J usage is TRBJ2-7; TCRdb selects TRBD2, and the lack of DNA leaves this call unchecked. CDR3 size: 15 residues. CDR1 SGHDN and CDR2 FVKESK come from the germline V gene. CDR3 residues: CASSPHESLPYEQYF.

This clonotype is labeled medium-sized based on frequency. The chain employs TRBV28 and TRBJ1-6; as DNA is missing, the TRBD1 call by TCRdb cannot be tested. In germline, CDR1 is MDHEN, CDR2 SYDVKM. The CDR3 consists of 15 residues. The CDR3: CASSLSLGGRGKLHF. The full variable domain, rest sourced from reference TRBV28 and TRBJ1-6, is DVKVTQSSRYLVKRTGEKVFLECVQDMDHENMFWYRQDPGLGLRLIYFSYDVKMKEKGDIPEGYSVSREKKERFSLILESASTNQTSMYLCASSLSLGGRGKLHFGNGTRLTVT.

The J gene is TRBJ2-1, the V gene TRBV27; lacking DNA, the TRBD2 call made by TCRdb goes unchecked. Germline V CDR1 and CDR2: MNHEY, SMNVEV (reference sequence). The CDR3 consists of 20 residues. The CDR3 region is CASSLSPWVAGARDYNEQFF.

This clonotype is called medium-sized based on its frequency. The chain employs TRBV20-1 and TRBJ2-1; the D gene TCRdb calls, TRBD1, cannot be checked with no DNA. Looked up from germline, CDR1 is DFQATT and CDR2 is SNEGSKA (reference sequence). The length of the CDR3 is 12 residues. The chain's CDR3 is CSSRGSYNEQFF.

According to its frequency, this clonotype is medium-sized. The V gene is TRBV5-6, the J gene TRBJ2-1. CDR1 is SGHDT and CDR2 is YYEEEE in the germline V gene. The CDR3 covers 13 residues. This chain's CDR3 is CASSPVWNNEQFF.

The genes are TRBV11-2 and TRBJ1-1; there is no DNA to check the TCRdb D call of TRBD1. The CDR3 covers 12 residues. Germline CDR1 is SGHAT and CDR2 is FQNNGV. CDR3 sequence: CASSPGGAEAFF.

The chain recombines TRBV11-1 with TRBJ1-1. The CDR3 consists of 14 residues. Looked up from germline, CDR1 is SGHAT and CDR2 is FQDESV (reference sequence). CDR3 sequence: CASSLSADRTEAFF.

The V and J genes are TRBV13 and TRBJ1-1; as DNA is missing, the TRBD1 call by TCRdb cannot be tested. The CDR3 covers 14 residues. CDR1 is PRHDT and CDR2 is FYEKMQ in the germline V gene (reference sequence). The CDR3 loop is CASSDGTVNTEAFF.

CDR3 loop: CASSLEADRYNEQFF. The chain employs TRBV7-6 and TRBJ2-1; TCRdb's assignment of TRBD1 cannot be checked, as there is no DNA. CDR1 and CDR2 from the germline V gene are SGHVS and FNYEAQ. The CDR3 covers 15 residues. Together with reference TRBV7-6 and TRBJ2-1, the CDR3 gives the full variable domain: GAGVSQSPRYKVTKRGQDVALRCDPISGHVSLYWYRQALGQGPEFLTYFNYEAQQDKSGLPNDRFSAERPEGSISTLTIQRTEQRDSAMYRCASSLEADRYNEQFFGPGTRLTVL.

This chain joins TRBV7-9 and TRBJ2-7; TCRdb's D call, TRBD2, is unchecked because there is no DNA. CDR3 length equals 12 residues. Per germline, CDR1 SEHNR and CDR2 FQNEAQ (reference sequence). CDR3: CASSFGTNEQYF.

V usage is TRBV6-2 or TRBV6-3 and J usage is TRBJ2-7; as DNA is missing, the TRBD1 call by TCRdb cannot be tested. Looked up from germline, CDR1 is MNHEY and CDR2 is SVGEGT. The CDR3 has 14 amino acids. The CDR3 protein is CASSYLGQGSEQYF.

This chain connects TRBV20-1 to TRBJ2-1. Germline loops: CDR1 DFQATT, CDR2 SNEGSKA (reference sequence). The CDR3 is 13 residues long. The CDR3 here is CSVAWSSYNEQFF.

According to its frequency, this clonotype is medium-sized. The chain uses TRBV7-9 and TRBJ2-7. CDR3 length: 14 residues. Looked up from germline, CDR1 is SEHNR and CDR2 is FQNEAQ (reference sequence). The CDR3 protein is CASSNVGSSYEQYF. Full variable domain (outside the CDR3, taken from reference TRBV7-9 and TRBJ2-7): DTGVSQNPRHKITKRGQNVTFRCDPISEHNRLYWYRQTLGQGPEFLTYFQNEAQLEKSRLLSDRFSAERPKGSFSTLEIQRTEQGDSAMYLCASSNVGSSYEQYFGPGTRLTVT.

The chain has TRBV19 and TRBJ1-5. CDR3 size: 12 residues. Germline-derived CDR1 and CDR2 are LNHDA and SQIVND (reference sequence). The CDR3 loop reads CASSQENQPQHF.

V usage is TRBV20-1 and J usage is TRBJ2-7; TCRdb calls TRBD1, which cannot be checked without DNA. CDR1 and CDR2 (germline): DFQATT, SNEGSKA (reference sequence). This CDR3 has 13 amino acids. CDR3 in amino acids: CSARRQGAHEQYF.

This clonotype counts as medium-sized (0.01 to 0.1%) by frequency. The chain joins TRBV5-1 to TRBJ2-1. Per the germline V gene, CDR1 is SGHRS and CDR2 is YFSETQ. This CDR3 comprises 14 residues. CDR3 sequence: CASSPTNWVNEQFF.

The rearrangement joins TRBV9 to TRBJ2-5. The length of the CDR3 is 16 residues. From germline, CDR1 is SGDLS and CDR2 YYNGEE. The CDR3: CASSVAVGHARETQYF.

The chain combines TRBV27 with TRBJ2-1. The CDR3 covers 15 residues. CDR1 and CDR2 (germline): MNHEY, SMNVEV (reference sequence). CDR3 amino acids: CASSGDRASYNEQFF.

This clonotype is labeled medium-sized based on frequency. The chain has TRBV5-6 and TRBJ2-2; checking the TCRdb D call of TRBD1 is not possible without DNA. CDR3 size: 18 residues. CDR1 and CDR2 from the germline V gene are SGHDT and YYEEEE. CDR3 sequence reads: CASSFFSPARGGTGELFF.

The rearrangement joins TRBV4-3 to TRBJ2-5. The germline V gene has CDR1 LGHNA and CDR2 YSLEER. There are 15 residues in the CDR3. The CDR3 loop reads CASSPVLGTSETQYF.

This clonotype ranks as medium-sized in terms of frequency. V and J are TRBV29-1 and TRBJ2-3; TCRdb indicates TRBD1, and absent DNA this call remains unverified. Germline V lookup: CDR1 SQVTM, CDR2 ANQGSEA. CDR3 length: 14 amino acids. The CDR3 here is CSVEGDSSTDTQYF.

The rearrangement links TRBV18 to TRBJ2-1; the TRBD1 assignment by TCRdb is unverifiable without DNA. The CDR3 sequence is 16 residues long. Germline V gives CDR1 KGHSH, CDR2 LQKENI. The chain's CDR3 is CASSPSGGAPYNEQFF.

The genes are TRBV7-3 and TRBJ2-1; TCRdb reports TRBD2, a call that lacks DNA to check it against. The germline V gene has CDR1 SGHTA and CDR2 FQGTGA. This CDR3 has 16 amino acids. The CDR3 here is CASSYTGTTDYNEQFF.

This clonotype is labeled medium-sized based on frequency. This chain joins TRBV5-4 and TRBJ1-6; the D gene TCRdb calls, TRBD1, cannot be checked with no DNA. Germline V CDR1 and CDR2: SGHNT, YYREEE (reference sequence). This CDR3 contains 13 residues. CDR3 in amino acids: CASSPGNNSPLHF.